This T cell receptor (beta chain) derives from a study of T cell repertoires in ileal Crohn's disease. As to this clone: The antigen remains unidentified.

This CDR3 spans 15 amino acids. Per germline, CDR1 SSHAT and CDR2 FNYEAQ (reference sequence). V was pared by 5 bases and J by 0 bases, with 3 bases of the junction left unmatched. Time point noted: neoterminal ileum biopsy at postoperative endoscopy, about 6 months after surgery. Points from the study as a whole: The median delay to postoperative endoscopy was 6 to 7 months. Endoscopic recurrence occurred in every patient whose clonality exceeded 26.8%.

The table came from immunoSEQ multiplex PCR; TCRdb's copy has only in-frame clones and leaves some out. The table shows about 15,000 clones, with 65% to 80% occurring only once. Input material: ileal tissue. This receptor was obtained from an adult with Crohn's disease. V is TRBV7-7 and J is TRBJ2-3; 9 nucleotides line up with TRBD2. The DNA for the CDR3 is TGTGCCAGCAGCCTGGGACTAGCTAGCACAGATACGCAGTATTTT. Its translation: CASSLGLASTDTQYF.